Included here is one T cell receptor (beta chain) sequence, with context. The V gene's germline CDR1 is MDHEN and CDR2 SYDVKM. Trimming removed 6 bases from V and 3 bases from J; junction bases left unmatched: 10. The CDR3 is made up of 15 amino acids. This sample is part of a study of blood T cell repertoires in COVID-19. Overall study context: Whether acute or convalescent, the COVID-19 samples came from the United States, Italy and Spain.

Some clones are missing from TCRdb's copy, which holds only in-frame ones; the method was immunoSEQ multiplex PCR. This sample has about 210,000 clones, with more than 80% found just once. The specimen was peripheral blood. The chain combines TRBV28 with TRBJ1-2; the match to TRBD1 covers 7 bases. The TCR comes from a woman over 75 with COVID-19, enrolled during active disease. CDR3 sequence: CASSRSTGRHYGYTF. Written as DNA, the CDR3 is TGTGCCAGCAGCAGGTCGACAGGGAGACACTATGGCTACACCTTC.